This record concerns one TCR beta chain sequence. This entry comes from a study of T cells in Graves' hyperthyroidism and ophthalmopathy. The germline CDR1 and CDR2 sequences are WSHSY and SAAADI. The V gene end was trimmed by 3 bases and the J gene end by 1 base; junction bases not matched to a gene: 5. This CDR3 has 15 residues. There were TCR beta CDR3 regions amplified from RNA transcripts. Using the HTBI primer set, a first-round RT-PCR was run on the TCR CDR3. TCRdb reprocessed the multiplex PCR reads with MiXCR, giving one entry per CDR3 protein. The sample contains around 620,000 distinct CDR3 sequences, 14% of which appear only once.

This TCR was sampled from a woman younger than 35 with Graves' ophthalmopathy. Sequenced input: blood. V is TRBV10-2 and J is TRBJ2-5; TRBD2 agrees at 7 bases. The CDR3 DNA sequence: TGCGCCAGCAGTGACCCCGCTAGCGGCCAAGAGACCCAGTACTTC. Translating gives CASSDPASGQETQYF.